Here is one T cell receptor beta chain with its context. This sample is part of a study of technical replicates of blood from several donors. The table came from immunoSEQ multiplex PCR; TCRdb's copy has only in-frame clones and leaves some out. This table holds tens of thousands of clones, around 95% found once. Input material: T cells isolated from PBMCs. The TCR comes from a human donor in good health.

CDR3: CASSPHLGRYTEAFF. The CDR3 coding sequence is TGTGCCAGCAGCCCCCATCTCGGGAGATACACTGAAGCTTTCTTT. The chain combines TRBV9 with TRBJ1-1, with D unclear. This CDR3 comprises 15 residues. V lost 4 bases, J lost 3 bases, and 16 bases lay in between. Germline assignment: CDR1 SGDLS and CDR2 YYNGEE.